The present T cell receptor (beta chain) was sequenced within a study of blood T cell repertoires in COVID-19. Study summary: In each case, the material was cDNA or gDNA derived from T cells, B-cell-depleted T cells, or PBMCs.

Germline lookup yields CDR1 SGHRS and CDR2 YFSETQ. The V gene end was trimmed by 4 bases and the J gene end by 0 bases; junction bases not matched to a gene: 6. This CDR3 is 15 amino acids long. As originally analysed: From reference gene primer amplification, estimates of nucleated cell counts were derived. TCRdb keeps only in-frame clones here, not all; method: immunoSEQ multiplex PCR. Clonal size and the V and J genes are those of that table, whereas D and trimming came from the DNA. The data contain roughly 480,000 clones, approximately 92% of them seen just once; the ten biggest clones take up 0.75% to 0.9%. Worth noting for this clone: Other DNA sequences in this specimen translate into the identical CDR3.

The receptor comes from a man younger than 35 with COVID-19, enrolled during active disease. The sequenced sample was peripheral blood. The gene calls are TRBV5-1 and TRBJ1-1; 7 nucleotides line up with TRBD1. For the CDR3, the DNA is TGCGCCAGCAGCCTTGGGACAGCCATGAACACTGAAGCTTTCTTT. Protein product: CASSLGTAMNTEAFF.